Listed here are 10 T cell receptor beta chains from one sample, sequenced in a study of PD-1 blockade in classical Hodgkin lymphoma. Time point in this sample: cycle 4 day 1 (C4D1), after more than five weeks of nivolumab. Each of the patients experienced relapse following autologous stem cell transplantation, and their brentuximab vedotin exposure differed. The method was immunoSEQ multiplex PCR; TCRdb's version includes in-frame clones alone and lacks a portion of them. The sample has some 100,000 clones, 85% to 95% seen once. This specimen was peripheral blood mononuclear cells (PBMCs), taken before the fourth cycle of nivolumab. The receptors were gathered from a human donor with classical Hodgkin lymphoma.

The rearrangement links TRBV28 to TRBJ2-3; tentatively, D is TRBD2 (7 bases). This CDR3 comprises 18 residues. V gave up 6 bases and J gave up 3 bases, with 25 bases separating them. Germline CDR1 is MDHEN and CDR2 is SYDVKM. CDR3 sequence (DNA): TGTGCCAGCAGCAAAATAGGGGGAGGGGTGTCCGGGACAGATACGCAGTATTTT. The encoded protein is CASSKIGGGVSGTDTQYF.

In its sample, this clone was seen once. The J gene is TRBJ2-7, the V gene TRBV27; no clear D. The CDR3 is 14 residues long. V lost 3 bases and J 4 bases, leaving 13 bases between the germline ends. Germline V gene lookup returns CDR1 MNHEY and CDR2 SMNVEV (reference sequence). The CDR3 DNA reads TGTGCCAGCAGTTTGGGCGGAAAAGCTTACGAGCAGTACTTC. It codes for CASSLGGKAYEQYF.

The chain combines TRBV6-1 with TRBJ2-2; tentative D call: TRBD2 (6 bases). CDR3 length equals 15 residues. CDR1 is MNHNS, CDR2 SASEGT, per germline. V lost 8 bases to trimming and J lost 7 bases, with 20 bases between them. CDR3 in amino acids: CASRAGRLTIGELFF. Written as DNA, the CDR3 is TGTGCCAGCCGGGCGGGGAGGTTGACAATCGGGGAGCTGTTTTTT.

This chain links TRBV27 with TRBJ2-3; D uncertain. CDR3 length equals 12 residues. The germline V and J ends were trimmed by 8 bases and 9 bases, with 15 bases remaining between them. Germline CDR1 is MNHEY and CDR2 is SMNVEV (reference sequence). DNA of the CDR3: TGTGCCAGCGGGCCAGAGTTTCGAACGCAGTATTTT. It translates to CASGPEFRTQYF.

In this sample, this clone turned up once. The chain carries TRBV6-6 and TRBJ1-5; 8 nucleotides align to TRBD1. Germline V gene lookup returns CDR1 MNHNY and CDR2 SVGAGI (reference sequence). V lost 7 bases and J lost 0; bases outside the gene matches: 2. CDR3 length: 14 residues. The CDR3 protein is CASTDRVSNQPQHF. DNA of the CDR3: TGTGCCAGCACGGACAGGGTTAGCAATCAGCCCCAGCATTTT.

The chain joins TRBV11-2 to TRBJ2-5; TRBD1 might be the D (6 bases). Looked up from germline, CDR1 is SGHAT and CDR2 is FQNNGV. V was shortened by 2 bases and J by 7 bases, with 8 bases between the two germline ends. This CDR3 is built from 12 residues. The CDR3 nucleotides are TGTGCCAGCAGCTTACCACAGGGGACCCAGTACTTC. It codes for CASSLPQGTQYF.

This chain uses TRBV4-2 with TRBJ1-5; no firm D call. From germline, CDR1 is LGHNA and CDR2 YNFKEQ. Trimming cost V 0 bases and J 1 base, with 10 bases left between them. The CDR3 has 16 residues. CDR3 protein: CASSQELAKSNQPQHF. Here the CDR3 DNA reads TGTGCCAGCAGCCAAGAATTGGCGAAGAGCAATCAGCCCCAGCATTTT.

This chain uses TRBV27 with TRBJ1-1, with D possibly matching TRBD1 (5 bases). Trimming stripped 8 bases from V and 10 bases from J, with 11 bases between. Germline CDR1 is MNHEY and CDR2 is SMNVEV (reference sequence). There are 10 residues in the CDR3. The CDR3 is CASGAPGAFF. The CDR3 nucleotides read TGTGCCAGCGGGGCACCCGGAGCTTTCTTT.

This CDR3 is CASSATRQGQYF. DNA of the CDR3: TGTGCCAGCAGTGCCACCCGGCAAGGGCAGTACTTC. The rearrangement links TRBV2 to TRBJ2-7; the D is unclear. The CDR3 has 12 amino acids. Trimming removed 4 bases at V and 9 bases at J, with 13 bases between. The germline V gene has CDR1 SNHLY and CDR2 FYNNEI.

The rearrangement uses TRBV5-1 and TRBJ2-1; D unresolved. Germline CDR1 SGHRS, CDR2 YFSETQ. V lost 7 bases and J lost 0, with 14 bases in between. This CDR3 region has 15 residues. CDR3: CASVPPVSSYNEQFF. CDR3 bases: TGCGCCAGCGTCCCACCAGTAAGCTCCTACAATGAGCAGTTCTTC.